A selection of T cell receptor beta chains follows, all from one sample in a study of graft-versus-host responses after intestinal transplantation. Libraries were prepared by immunoSEQ multiplex PCR; TCRdb keeps only in-frame clonotypes and omits some of them. This sample has tens of thousands of clones, with nearly 90% found just once. These receptors' antigens are unknown. This sample comprised unstimulated CD8+ T cells sorted from spleen or lymph node cells, obtained before transplant. The source is a human donor who was the organ donor for an intestinal transplant. The CDR3 runs from the conserved cysteine through the conserved F or W. The D gene is left open where the match is weak. A row's size may be missing; if present it is once, few, many or a size class.

abundance	v_gene	j_gene	d_gene	CDR3nt	CDR3aa
-	TRBV4-1	TRBJ1-5	TRBD1	TGCGCCAGCAGCGGTTACAGGGGTCAGCCCCAGCATTTT	CASSGYRGQPQHF
-	TRBV9	TRBJ2-1	-	TGTGCCAGCAGCGTCCGGGACTCCCACATCAATGAGCAGTTCTTC	CASSVRDSHINEQFF
-	TRBV21-1	TRBJ1-1	-	TGTGCCAGCAGCAAAGTGGAGGACACTGAAGCTTTCTTT	CASSKVEDTEAFF
-	TRBV10-3	TRBJ1-1	-	TGTGCCATAAGGGACACACGGGGGGGAGCTTTCTTT	CAIRDTRGGAFF
-	TRBV28	TRBJ1-1	-	TGTGCCAGCAGTTCCCTGACTGAAGCTTTCTTT	CASSSLTEAFF
-	TRBV7-9	TRBJ1-6	TRBD1	TGTGCCAGCAGCTTAGGGACAGGGCTTTCCTCACCCCTCCACTTT	CASSLGTGLSSPLHF
few	TRBV5-6	TRBJ1-1	TRBD1	TGTGCCAGCAGCTTATGGGACAGGGGTTCTGTAACTGAAGCTTTCTTT	CASSLWDRGSVTEAFF
-	TRBV10-3	TRBJ2-1	TRBD2	TGTGCCATCAGTGGGGGGGGACCGGATTACAATGAGCAGTTCTTC	CAISGGGPDYNEQFF
-	TRBV7-8	TRBJ2-5	TRBD2	TGTGCCAGCAGCTTAGTGGGGGGACTAGCGGTACAAGAGACCCAGTACTTC	CASSLVGGLAVQETQYF
-	TRBV5-6	TRBJ2-3	TRBD1	TGTGCCAGCAGTCCGCGGACAGGACCTAGCACAGATACGCAGTATTTT	CASSPRTGPSTDTQYF
-	TRBV2	TRBJ1-6	-	TGTGCCAGCAGTGCAGGGGACTCCTATAATTCACCCCTCCACTTT	CASSAGDSYNSPLHF
few	TRBV28	TRBJ2-6	-	TGTGCCAGCAGTTCTACTGGGGCCAACGTCCTGACTTTC	CASSSTGANVLTF
-	TRBV14	TRBJ2-5	TRBD1	TGTGCCAGCAGCCAAACCCGGACAGGGGAGACCCAGTACTTC	CASSQTRTGETQYF